Sequencing of this T cell receptor (beta chain) was carried out in a study of cytomegalovirus exposure and HLA in healthy donors. This clone was seen a handful of times. Antigen: not known. This CDR3 is built from 14 residues. CDR1 SGHTA and CDR2 FQGTGA come from the germline V gene. V was pared by 5 bases and J by 7 bases, with 5 bases of the junction left unmatched. Whole-study findings and limits: Some highly shared sequence variants likely arose as a pipeline artifact. A prior analysis recorded that most TCR beta V segments were productive about 87% or about 30% of the time. TCR beta V- and J-gene trimming was later associated with a missense DCLRE1C variant.

PCR involved 60 Vbeta and 13 Jbeta primers. Only in-frame clones appear in the TCRdb table, and some are missing; sequencing was by immunoSEQ multiplex PCR. The sample includes more than 100,000 clones, approximately 87% seen only once; the top ten take about 1.6%. V and J are TRBV7-3 and TRBJ1-2; 12 bases agree with TRBD1. The TCR comes from a man aged 35 to 55 in good health and CMV-seronegative. Sequenced material: PBMCs. CDR3 DNA sequence: TGTGCCAGCAGCACGGGACAGGGGGCGTTTGGCTACACCTTC. Protein: CASSTGQGAFGYTF.